This TCR beta chain comes out of a study of cytomegalovirus exposure and HLA in healthy donors. The donors were part of the approximately 130-subject validation cohort, which stood apart from the roughly 670-subject first cohort. Trimming stripped 2 bases from V and 3 bases from J, with 8 bases between. CDR3 length: 13 amino acids. Germline CDR1 and CDR2: SGHAT and FQNNGV. Concerning this clone: Antigen: not known.

Regarding the study as a whole: Most TCR sequences showed up rarely, but some public TCRs showed up in many donors. A classifier reportedly called cytomegalovirus status with high sensitivity and specificity. Altogether, about 160 TCR beta chains were recorded as cytomegalovirus-associated.

Here immunoSEQ multiplex PCR was the method, and the copy in TCRdb shows in-frame clones only, minus some. Of 200,000 to 300,000 clones in the sample, 90% were seen once. This TCR derives from a woman aged 30 to 39 in good health and CMV-seronegative. Specimen: PBMCs. The J gene is TRBJ2-7, the V gene TRBV11-2; D not certain. The CDR3: CASSLLAGYEQYF. The CDR3 region has the DNA TGTGCCAGCAGCTTATTGGCAGGCTACGAGCAGTACTTC. The variable domain in full, completed from reference TRBV11-2 and TRBJ2-7, reads EAGVAQSPRYKIIEKRQSVAFWCNPISGHATLYWYQQILGQGPKLLIQFQNNGVVDDSQLPKDRFSAERLKGVDSTLKIQPAKLEDSAVYLCASSLLAGYEQYFGPGTRLTVT.